Listed here are 20 T cell receptor beta chains from one sample, sequenced in a study of T-cell reconstitution after alpha-beta-depleted transplantation in children. Molecular barcoding with unique molecular identifiers was used for the TCRbeta library. TCRdb reprocessed the PCR reads via MiXCR and lists one record per CDR3 protein. The sample records about 690,000 distinct CDR3 sequences, around 16% being singletons. The sequences come from PBMCs from the stem cell graft donor, collected from the stem cell graft. These receptors all stem from a human donor who donated a stem cell graft to a child with acute myeloid leukemia.

With regard to this clonotype: This could be a read error, since a much larger clone is one nucleotide away. The chain is built from TRBV7-6 and TRBJ1-2; D gene uncertain. The CDR3 is made up of 14 amino acids. CDR1 SGHVS and CDR2 FNYEAQ come from the germline V gene. With 5 bases removed from V and 0 bases from J, the gap between germline ends came to 10 bases. The CDR3 spells CASSPEAANYGYTF. The CDR3 bases are TGTGCCAGCAGCCCCGAGGCAGCTAACTATGGCTACACCTTC.

This clonotype occurred many times. This chain uses TRBV20-1 with TRBJ2-7, with D tentatively TRBD2 (6 bases). This CDR3 is 14 amino acids long. Germline CDR1 reads DFQATT; CDR2 reads SNEGSKA (reference sequence). V dropped 3 bases and J dropped 5 bases, with 17 bases sitting between them. CDR3 residues: CSARLGRGPHEQYV. The CDR3 DNA is TGCAGTGCTAGGCTGGGGCGGGGCCCCCACGAGCAGTACGTC.

V gene TRBV12-3 or TRBV12-4 combines with J gene TRBJ2-5; D is perhaps TRBD1 (6 bases). The germline V and J ends were trimmed by 6 bases and 3 bases, with 14 bases remaining between them. This CDR3 contains 14 residues. The CDR3 region is CASRADTGKETQYF. CDR3 nucleotides: TGTGCCAGCAGGGCCGATACAGGGAAAGAGACCCAGTACTTC.

The chain employs TRBV4-3 and TRBJ2-7, with 8 bases lining up with TRBD2. CDR1 and CDR2 (germline): LGHNA, YSLEER. V lost 0 bases and J lost 0; bases outside the gene matches: 4. The CDR3 is 16 amino acids. This CDR3 is CASSQEAGAFSYEQYF. CDR3 sequence (DNA): TGCGCCAGCAGCCAAGAAGCGGGGGCCTTCTCCTACGAGCAGTACTTC.

This clonotype was observed many times. The rearrangement links TRBV15 to TRBJ1-5; no definite D call. The ends were cut back, 3 bases at V and 6 bases at J, with 6 bases in the middle. CDR3 size: 12 residues. Looked up from germline, CDR1 is LNHNV and CDR2 is YYDKDF (reference sequence). The CDR3 sequence is CATSSEVQPQHF. CDR3 DNA: TGTGCCACCAGCAGTGAAGTTCAGCCCCAGCATTTT.

In its sample, this clonotype was seen many times. This chain uses TRBV20-1 with TRBJ2-3; 9 bases fit TRBD1. The ends lost 4 bases at V and 6 bases at J; junction bases unmatched: 8. Germline V gene data show CDR1 as DFQATT and CDR2 as SNEGSKA (reference sequence). This CDR3 contains 14 residues. The CDR3 spells CSAKGQGKPDTQYF. Written as DNA, the CDR3 is TGCAGTGCTAAGGGACAGGGTAAACCGGATACGCAGTATTTT.

This clonotype was recorded at least ten times. The rearrangement uses TRBV20-1 and TRBJ2-3; 16 bases match TRBD2. The junction had 13 bases not matched to a gene; V was cut back by 5 bases and J by 5 bases. The CDR3 runs to 18 residues. Germline-derived CDR1 and CDR2 are DFQATT and SNEGSKA (reference sequence). DNA of the CDR3: TGCAGTGCTGGGCGTCCGGGACTAGCGGGGGGGGTCAAAGATACGCAGTATTTT. Residues: CSAGRPGLAGGVKDTQYF.

The chain employs TRBV7-9 and TRBJ2-5, with TRBD1 matching 9 bases. Trimming at V came to 11 bases and at J to 3 bases, leaving 4 bases not matched to a gene. The length of the CDR3 is 12 residues. Per the germline V gene, CDR1 is SEHNR and CDR2 is FQNEAQ (reference sequence). CDR3 amino acids: CAVRTGEETQYF. The CDR3 bases are TGTGCCGTTCGGACAGGGGAAGAGACCCAGTACTTC. Variable domain in full (rest from reference TRBV7-9 and TRBJ2-5): DTGVSQNPRHKITKRGQNVTFRCDPISEHNRLYWYRQTLGQGPEFLTYFQNEAQLEKSRLLSDRFSAERPKGSFSTLEIQRTEQGDSAMYLCAVRTGEETQYFGPGTRLLVL.

The chain has TRBV20-1 and TRBJ2-5, with 9 bases aligning to TRBD2. V was clipped by 1 base and J by 0 bases; unmatched bases: 6. CDR1 is DFQATT and CDR2 is SNEGSKA in the germline V gene (reference sequence). This CDR3 contains 16 residues. The DNA for the CDR3 is TGCAGTGCTAGAGGTATAGCGGGGGCTTACCAAGAGACCCAGTACTTC. As protein: CSARGIAGAYQETQYF.

This chain uses TRBV28 with TRBJ1-1; unclear D gene. V was clipped by 4 bases and J by 0 bases, with 9 bases between them. The CDR3 loop spans 14 amino acids. Germline CDR1 reads MDHEN; CDR2 reads SYDVKM. This chain's CDR3 is CASSWQNMNTEAFF. DNA for the CDR3: TGTGCCAGCAGTTGGCAGAACATGAACACTGAAGCTTTCTTT.

This chain links TRBV7-2 with TRBJ1-4; the D is unclear. In germline, CDR1 is SGHTA, CDR2 FQGNSA. The germline V and J ends were trimmed by 3 bases and 3 bases, with 11 bases remaining between them. The CDR3 has 15 residues. The CDR3 protein is CASSLVGRPNEKLFF. In DNA, the CDR3 is TGTGCCAGCAGCTTGGTAGGCCGGCCTAATGAAAAACTGTTTTTT.

In its sample, this clonotype was seen a few times. The CDR3, as DNA: TGCGCCAGCCACACAGGGGGTGGAGATACGCAGTATTTT. Amino acids: CASHTGGGDTQYF. The V gene is TRBV5-1, the J gene TRBJ2-3, with 8 positions matching TRBD1. The V gene's germline CDR1 is SGHRS and CDR2 YFSETQ. The CDR3 contains 13 residues. With 7 bases clipped from V and 5 bases from J, the junction kept 6 bases outside the gene matches.

This clonotype showed up many times. The chain links TRBV7-2 to TRBJ2-1; TRBD2 matches at 9 bases. V shed 10 bases and J 4 bases; nucleotides not matched to a gene: 8. Germline CDR1 and CDR2: SGHTA and FQGNSA. CDR3 length: 14 amino acids. CDR3 nucleotide sequence: TGTGCCATCCTGAAGCGGGGGGTATACAATGAGCAGTTCTTC. The encoded protein is CAILKRGVYNEQFF.

In this sample, this clonotype turned up many times. This chain joins TRBV6-5 and TRBJ2-1; D call uncertain. V was shortened by 2 bases and J by 0 bases, with 8 bases between the two germline ends. The germline V gene has CDR1 MNHEY and CDR2 SVGAGI. The CDR3 is 15 amino acids. CDR3: CASSYGGFSYNEQFF. The CDR3 region has the DNA TGTGCCAGCAGTTACGGCGGATTCTCCTACAATGAGCAGTTCTTC.

This clonotype was recorded many times. The V gene is TRBV20-1, the J gene TRBJ2-7; 10 nucleotides agree with TRBD2. After removal of 6 bases from V and 7 bases from J, the junction contained 15 bases not matched to a gene. CDR1 DFQATT and CDR2 SNEGSKA come from the germline V gene (reference sequence). The CDR3 runs 15 residues. The DNA of the CDR3 is TGCAGTGCAAGAATGGGACTAGCGCCTGCGGGGGAGCAGTACTTC. Its translation: CSARMGLAPAGEQYF.

This clonotype was picked up many times. The chain carries TRBV20-1 and TRBJ2-1; unclear D gene. Looked up from germline, CDR1 is DFQATT and CDR2 is SNEGSKA (reference sequence). The V and J ends lost 4 bases and 5 bases respectively, with 9 bases between them. The length of the CDR3 is 12 residues. CDR3: CSANVQNNEQFF. CDR3 DNA sequence: TGCAGTGCTAACGTTCAAAACAATGAGCAGTTCTTC.

This clonotype was seen repeatedly, ten times or more. The genes are TRBV20-1 and TRBJ2-1, with 9 bases that match TRBD2. Germline lookup yields CDR1 DFQATT and CDR2 SNEGSKA (reference sequence). J gave up 6 bases and V 6 bases, and 9 bases lay outside the gene matches. The CDR3 length is 14 residues. The CDR3 nucleotides read TGCAGTGCCCCAACCAGCGGGGGGTTCAATGAGCAGTTCTTC. Its translation: CSAPTSGGFNEQFF.

This clonotype was counted at least ten times. V is TRBV5-6 and J is TRBJ2-7; D call uncertain. The germline V and J ends were trimmed by 0 bases and 2 bases, with 3 bases remaining between them. CDR1 is SGHDT and CDR2 is YYEEEE in the germline V gene. The CDR3 is 12 residues long. The CDR3 loop reads CASSLEPYEQYF. CDR3 in DNA: TGTGCCAGCAGCTTGGAGCCCTACGAGCAGTACTTC.

This clonotype came up many times. The chain links TRBV20-1 to TRBJ2-3; D is possibly TRBD2 (6 bases). V gave up 3 bases and J gave up 0 bases, with 19 bases separating them. Germline V CDR1 and CDR2: DFQATT, SNEGSKA (reference sequence). The CDR3 sequence is 17 residues long. In nucleotides, the CDR3 is TGCAGTGCTAGCGAGTTGGCGCGGGGCAGGAGCACAGATACGCAGTATTTT. This encodes CSASELARGRSTDTQYF.

In this sample, this clonotype turned up many times. The chain recombines TRBV7-2 with TRBJ2-5, with 12 bases aligning to TRBD2. Germline lookup yields CDR1 SGHTA and CDR2 FQGNSA. V dropped 4 bases and J dropped 4; count of bases not matched to a gene: 7. The CDR3 consists of 16 residues. CDR3 nucleotide sequence: TGTGCCAGCAGCTCCCGGACTAGCGGGGTAGGAGAGACCCAGTACTTC. It codes for CASSSRTSGVGETQYF.